This passage covers 29 T cell receptor beta chains from one sample sequenced in a study of T-cell reconstitution after alpha-beta-depleted transplantation in children. Unique molecular identifiers were used to barcode this TCRbeta library. TCRdb reprocessed the PCR reads with MiXCR, giving one entry per CDR3 protein. The sample holds hundreds of thousands of distinct CDR3 sequences, around 9.9% seen once. Sequenced here: PBMCs, sampled before TCRalphabeta/CD19-depleted stem cell transplant. These TCRs come from a child under two years old with acute myeloid leukemia, due to receive a stem cell transplant.

This clonotype was observed a handful of times. This may be a read error, as it is one base from a much larger clone. V usage is TRBV12-3 or TRBV12-4 and J usage is TRBJ2-3, with 7 bases that match TRBD1. This CDR3 comprises 18 residues. The CDR3 region has the DNA TGTACCATCACCGCGGACAGGATGTCCACTTCCTTCACAGATACGCAGTATTTT. Amino acid sequence: CTITADRMSTSFTDTQYF.

This clonotype was seen repeatedly, ten times or more. This chain uses TRBV20-1 with TRBJ1-1; the match to TRBD1 covers 7 bases. J was trimmed by 1 base and V by 3 bases; bases with no gene match: 5. CDR1 and CDR2 (germline): DFQATT, SNEGSKA (reference sequence). The CDR3 has 14 amino acids. The CDR3 loop reads CSARTGTANTEAFF. CDR3 bases: TGCAGTGCTAGGACCGGGACAGCGAACACTGAAGCTTTCTTT.

Of note for this clonotype: A read error is possible here, since a much larger clone lies one base away. The chain has TRBV12-3 or TRBV12-4 and TRBJ1-2, with D unclear. CDR3 length: 16 residues. The CDR3 spells CAGSRTVDASNYGYTF. The CDR3 DNA sequence: TGTGCCGGCAGCCGAACTGTGGACGCATCTAACTATGGCTACACCTTC.

This clonotype was observed many times. The chain has TRBV28 and TRBJ2-3, with a possible D match to TRBD1 (5 bases). V shed 4 bases and J shed 1 base, with 12 bases lying between them. Germline V CDR1 and CDR2: MDHEN, SYDVKM. This CDR3 has 15 residues. The CDR3 bases are TGTGCCAGCAGTTATTCAGGGTTCGGCACAGATACGCAGTATTTT. This translates into CASSYSGFGTDTQYF.

In this sample, this clonotype is medium-sized. This chain uses TRBV27 with TRBJ1-1, with D perhaps matching TRBD1 (5 bases). Germline V gives CDR1 MNHEY, CDR2 SMNVEV (reference sequence). CDR3 size: 14 residues. The V and J ends lost 3 bases and 3 bases respectively, with 11 bases between them. Here the CDR3 reads CASSFRGVDTEAFF. CDR3 coding DNA: TGTGCCAGCAGTTTTAGAGGGGTCGACACTGAAGCTTTCTTT.

As regards this clonotype: This clone may be a read error of a much larger clone one base away. The chain uses TRBV7-3 and TRBJ2-7; D tentatively reads TRBD1 or TRBD2 (5 bases each). This CDR3 comprises 13 residues. Germline V CDR1 and CDR2: SGHTA, FQGTGA. The DNA for the CDR3 is TGTGCCAGCAGCCGGGACGGAGCCTACGAGCAGTGCTTC. Residues: CASSRDGAYEQCF.

This clonotype occurred many times. This sequence joins TRBV12-3 or TRBV12-4 and TRBJ2-2; D is unclear. CDR3 size: 14 residues. The V end was cut by 7 bases, the J end by 1 base, with 10 bases between. The CDR3 DNA reads TGTGCCAGCACCCCGGGCAGGAACACCGGGGAGCTGTTTTTT. It encodes CASTPGRNTGELFF.

This clonotype has ten or more counts. The chain links TRBV21-1 to TRBJ1-5; the DNA was not used to check the table's D call, TRBD1. TRBV21-1 is classified as a pseudogene. The CDR3 length is 16 residues. Here the CDR3 reads CASNPQGQGAIQPQHF. As DNA, the CDR3 is TGTGCCAGCAACCCTCAGGGACAGGGGGCAATTCAGCCCCAGCATTTT.

This clonotype was recorded at least ten times. This chain links TRBV7-9 with TRBJ2-1; TRBD1 is a possible D gene (5 bases). Trimming cost V 3 bases and J 4 bases, with 10 bases left between them. Per the germline V gene, CDR1 is SEHNR and CDR2 is FQNEAQ (reference sequence). This CDR3 is built from 14 residues. CDR3 sequence reads: CASSFGRTYNEQFF. CDR3 DNA sequence: TGTGCCAGCAGCTTTGGCAGGACATACAATGAGCAGTTCTTC.

About this clonotype itself: At one end the junction does not follow the germline gene, possibly because of a read error. The rearrangement joins TRBV5-1 to TRBJ2-1, with D perhaps given as TRBD1 or TRBD2 (5 bases each). Germline V gives CDR1 SGHRS, CDR2 YFSETQ. The CDR3 is 13 amino acids. This CDR3 reads CTRIRTNRGEQFF. In DNA, the CDR3 is TGCACCAGGATAAGGACAAACCGAGGGGAGCAGTTCTTC.

This clonotype occurred many times. The chain couples TRBV12-3 or TRBV12-4 to TRBJ1-2; D may be TRBD1 (5 bases). The CDR3 has 13 residues. V was trimmed by 6 bases and J by 2 bases, leaving 10 bases between them. The CDR3 loop is CASSQQANYGYTF. Written as DNA, the CDR3 is TGTGCCAGCAGCCAACAGGCGAACTATGGCTACACCTTC.

This clonotype was counted at least ten times. The CDR3 region is CASSYTQGIQETQYF. In DNA, the CDR3 is TGTGCCAGCAGCTACACACAGGGAATTCAAGAGACCCAGTACTTC. This sequence joins TRBV11-2 and TRBJ2-5; maybe TRBD1 (6 bases). The length of the CDR3 is 15 residues. Germline-derived CDR1 and CDR2 are SGHAT and FQNNGV. The V end lost 4 bases, the J end lost 2 bases, and 14 bases lay between the germline ends. Complete variable domain (other parts from reference TRBV11-2 and TRBJ2-5): EAGVAQSPRYKIIEKRQSVAFWCNPISGHATLYWYQQILGQGPKLLIQFQNNGVVDDSQLPKDRFSAERLKGVDSTLKIQPAKLEDSAVYLCASSYTQGIQETQYFGPGTRLLVL.

At least ten counts were recorded for this clonotype. V is TRBV29-1 and J is TRBJ1-1; 7 positions agree with TRBD1. Trimming cost V 1 base and J 10 bases; bases outside gene matches: 6. Germline V gene lookup returns CDR1 SQVTM and CDR2 ANQGSEA. The CDR3 covers 12 residues. The CDR3 region is CSVEVGQDAAFF. Written as DNA, the CDR3 is TGCAGCGTTGAAGTCGGACAGGATGCAGCTTTCTTT.

At least ten counts were recorded for this clonotype. V usage is TRBV20-1 and J usage is TRBJ2-7; 7 bases align to TRBD1. The V segment lost 0 bases and the J segment 3 bases; nucleotides outside the gene matches: 8. In germline, CDR1 is DFQATT, CDR2 SNEGSKA (reference sequence). The CDR3 is made up of 15 amino acids. CDR3 sequence: CSARDPRGHHYEQYF. The CDR3 bases are TGCAGTGCTAGAGACCCTAGGGGGCACCACTACGAGCAGTACTTC.

Many counts were recorded for this clonotype. The chain employs TRBV6-1 and TRBJ1-6, with D perhaps matching TRBD1 (6 bases). The CDR3 covers 14 residues. V gave up 7 bases and J gave up 7 bases, with 14 bases separating them. Germline loops: CDR1 MNHNS, CDR2 SASEGT. DNA for the CDR3: TGTGCCAGCACTCAGGACAGAGAGAATTCACCCCTCCACTTT. The encoded protein is CASTQDRENSPLHF.

Ten or more counts support this clonotype. This chain uses TRBV7-9 with TRBJ1-3, with 7 bases fitting TRBD1. The CDR3 has 21 amino acids. V trimming: 2 bases; J trimming: 4 bases; junction bases outside the gene matches: 23. Germline V gene lookup returns CDR1 SEHNR and CDR2 FQNEAQ (reference sequence). This CDR3 reads CASSLREGAGKSGFYGNTIYF. CDR3 sequence (DNA): TGTGCCAGCAGCTTAAGAGAGGGGGCCGGGAAGTCCGGTTTTTACGGAAACACCATATATTTT.

The V gene is TRBV18, the J gene TRBJ2-1; D perhaps matches TRBD1 (5 bases). The V end was cut by 3 bases, the J end by 4 bases, with 7 bases between. The CDR3 is 13 residues long. Germline V CDR1 and CDR2: KGHSH, LQKENI. The CDR3 reads CASSPGQYNEQFF. CDR3 sequence (DNA): TGTGCCAGCTCACCCGGACAATACAATGAGCAGTTCTTC.

This clonotype was counted ten times or more. This chain connects TRBV11-2 to TRBJ1-6; no reliable D call. In germline, CDR1 is SGHAT, CDR2 FQNNGV. This CDR3 comprises 12 residues. Trimming pared 4 bases from V and 18 bases from J, leaving 16 bases between. CDR3 region: CASSSRHSESHF. Written as DNA, the CDR3 is TGTGCCAGCAGCTCCCGCCATTCAGAATCCCACTTT.

This clonotype turned up a few times. V usage is TRBV3-1 and J usage is TRBJ1-1; D possibly corresponds to TRBD1 (5 bases). Germline-derived CDR1 and CDR2 are LGHDT and YNNKEL (reference sequence). This CDR3 contains 12 residues. With 6 bases removed from V and 6 bases from J, the gap between germline ends came to 11 bases. The CDR3 nucleotides read TGTGCCAGCAGTTGGGGGGAATCTGAAGCTTTCTTT. It specifies CASSWGESEAFF.

Ten or more counts support this clonotype. This chain links TRBV20-1 with TRBJ2-7; D is perhaps TRBD1 or TRBD2 (5 bases each). The ends were cut back, 6 bases at V and 0 bases at J, with 12 bases in the middle. The germline gives CDR1 DFQATT, CDR2 SNEGSKA (reference sequence). The CDR3 sequence is 13 residues long. The CDR3 region has the DNA TGCAGTGCGAGAACCGGGACCTCCTACGAGCAGTACTTC. Translating gives CSARTGTSYEQYF.

J is TRBJ1-5 and V is TRBV28, with D perhaps matching TRBD1 (5 bases). V lost 7 bases and J lost 4, with 17 bases in between. The V gene's germline CDR1 is MDHEN and CDR2 SYDVKM. This CDR3 comprises 15 residues. CDR3 in amino acids: CASTPGPLVNQPQHF. The CDR3 DNA reads as TGTGCCAGCACTCCAGGGCCGTTGGTGAATCAGCCCCAGCATTTT.

This clonotype was seen at least ten times. The chain is built from TRBV29-1 and TRBJ2-2; 9 positions agree with TRBD1. The germline V gene has CDR1 SQVTM and CDR2 ANQGSEA. J was trimmed by 3 bases and V by 5 bases; bases with no gene match: 4. The CDR3 sequence is 14 residues long. The CDR3 protein is CSVRRDRDTGELFF. In DNA form, the CDR3 reads TGCAGCGTTCGGCGGGACAGGGACACCGGGGAGCTGTTTTTT.

This clonotype was seen a single time. The chain combines TRBV5-4 with TRBJ2-1, with TRBD2 matching over 12 bases. Germline V gene lookup returns CDR1 SGHNT and CDR2 YYREEE (reference sequence). The CDR3 sequence is 20 residues long. V lost 2 bases to trimming and J lost 0 bases; unmatched junction nucleotides: 12. The CDR3 reads CASSLGARTSGVSSYNEQFF. CDR3 nucleotides: TGTGCCAGCAGCTTAGGGGCCCGGACTAGCGGGGTTAGCTCCTACAATGAGCAGTTCTTC.

This clonotype occurred many times. The DNA of the CDR3 is TGTGCCAGCAGTTTACCACAGGGGCCCCTCTACAATGAGCAGTTCTTC. Translated, it gives CASSLPQGPLYNEQFF. This rearrangement joins TRBV27 to TRBJ2-1; 7 bases match TRBD1. The V and J ends lost 2 bases and 3 bases, in that order; junction bases with no gene match: 7. This CDR3 has 16 amino acids. The germline CDR1 and CDR2 sequences are MNHEY and SMNVEV (reference sequence).

This clonotype was detected only a few times. The rearrangement uses TRBV6-6 and TRBJ1-1; 8 bases map to TRBD1. Germline-derived CDR1 and CDR2 are MNHNY and SVGAGI (reference sequence). The ends lost 2 bases at V and 5 bases at J; junction bases unmatched: 7. The CDR3 is 15 residues long. CDR3 amino acids: CASSYIRGQGTEAFF. The CDR3 DNA reads as TGTGCCAGCAGTTACATCAGGGGGCAGGGAACTGAAGCTTTCTTT.

This clonotype was counted ten times or more. J is TRBJ2-5 and V is TRBV15; 8 bases map to TRBD1. V was clipped by 5 bases and J by 1 base; unmatched bases: 9. Germline lookup yields CDR1 LNHNV and CDR2 YYDKDF (reference sequence). This CDR3 is 16 amino acids long. The chain's CDR3 is CATSLGQGGTQETQYF. CDR3 nucleotides: TGTGCCACCAGCCTCGGACAGGGCGGGACCCAAGAGACCCAGTACTTC. The full variable domain, with the rest looked up from reference TRBV15 and TRBJ2-5, is DAMVIQNPRYQVTQFGKPVTLSCSQTLNHNVMYWYQQKSSQAPKLLFHYYDKDFNNEADTPDNFQSRRPNTSFCFLDIRSPGLGDTAMYLCATSLGQGGTQETQYFGPGTRLLVL.

This clonotype is a singleton in its sample. One base away lies a much larger clone, so this may be a sequencing read error. In nucleotides, the CDR3 is TGCAGTGCAAAAGGGGATTCGGGGCTCCACTATGGCGACACCTTC. It encodes CSAKGDSGLHYGDTF. The chain joins TRBV20-1 to TRBJ1-2; a possible D gene is TRBD1 (5 bases). This CDR3 comprises 15 residues. The germline V gene encodes CDR1 DFQATT and CDR2 SNEGSKA (reference sequence).

This clonotype was found many times. V gene TRBV27 combines with J gene TRBJ2-7, with D maybe TRBD2 (5 bases). The CDR3 has 15 residues. V was pared by 0 bases and J by 3 bases, with 12 bases between. Germline CDR1 MNHEY, CDR2 SMNVEV (reference sequence). The CDR3 region has the DNA TGTGCCAGCAGTTTATCCCGGGGAAGAGGCTACGAGCAGTACTTC. It is translated as CASSLSRGRGYEQYF.

This clonotype was picked up many times. The V and J genes are TRBV10-3 and TRBJ1-2; D unclear. V lost 6 bases and J 0 bases, leaving 2 bases between the germline ends. Per germline, CDR1 ENHRY and CDR2 SYGVKD. The length of the CDR3 is 11 residues. The CDR3 sequence is CAIRANYGYTF. CDR3 coding DNA: TGTGCCATCAGGGCTAACTATGGCTACACCTTC.